This is a list of T cell receptor beta chains from one sample in a study of blood T cell repertoires in COVID-19. The data were produced by immunoSEQ multiplex PCR, yet TCRdb's version contains in-frame clones alone and is incomplete. The sample yields about 380,000 clones, about 90% seen once. Sequencing input: PBMCs or T cells enriched from blood (not recorded which). These receptors came from a man in his thirties or forties who had recovered from COVID-19. Both conserved end residues are part of each CDR3. D genes are given only for firm matches. A clone size is listed for some rows: how often the clone was seen (once, few, many), or a class if it is expanded.

J	V	size	D	CDR3	DNA
TRBJ2-1	TRBV7-9	.	TRBD1	CASSASGTGLTYNEQFF	TGTGCCAGCAGCGCCAGTGGGACAGGCCTGACCTACAATGAGCAGTTCTTC
TRBJ1-2	TRBV6-5	once	.	CASSRSTTNYGYTF	TGTGCCAGCAGTAGATCGACAACTAACTATGGCTACACCTTC
TRBJ1-6	TRBV7-2	once	.	CASSLMSSPLHF	TGTGCCAGCAGCTTAATGAGTTCACCCCTCCACTTT
TRBJ1-1	TRBV30	.	TRBD1	CAWSSGQGMNTEAFF	TGTGCCTGGAGTTCGGGACAGGGAATGAACACTGAAGCTTTCTTT
TRBJ1-4	TRBV27	.	TRBD1	CASRTGIANEKLFF	TGTGCCAGCAGGACAGGGATAGCAAATGAAAAACTGTTTTTT
TRBJ1-1	TRBV5-1	.	.	CASRGQGPTNTEAFF	TGCGCCAGCAGAGGGCAGGGGCCGACTAACACTGAAGCTTTCTTT
TRBJ1-5	TRBV10-2	.	TRBD1	CASSTDRGNQPQHF	TGCGCCAGCAGTACGGACAGGGGCAATCAGCCCCAGCATTTT
TRBJ2-3	TRBV19	.	.	CASRQGLPAADTQYF	TGTGCCAGTAGACAAGGCCTCCCCGCGGCAGATACGCAGTATTTT
TRBJ2-1	TRBV10-2	.	TRBD1	CASSGVDRDYNEQFF	TGCGCCAGCAGTGGGGTAGACAGGGACTACAATGAGCAGTTCTTC
TRBJ1-2	TRBV28	.	.	CASSSQRSGGGYTF	TGTGCCAGCAGTTCCCAAAGGTCGGGTGGTGGCTACACCTTC
TRBJ2-7	TRBV7-8	.	TRBD1	CASSLAQTGGAYEQYF	TGTGCCAGCAGCTTAGCCCAAACAGGGGGAGCCTACGAGCAGTACTTC
TRBJ1-1	TRBV7-8	.	TRBD1	CASSLTGEGTEAFF	TGTGCCAGCAGCTTGACAGGGGAGGGCACTGAAGCTTTCTTT
TRBJ2-7	TRBV12-3/TRBV12-4	.	.	CASSPGQYEQYF	TGTGCCAGCAGCCCAGGACAGTACGAGCAGTACTTC
TRBJ2-3	TRBV30	.	.	CAWDSWDTQYF	TGTGCCTGGGACTCGTGGGATACGCAGTATTTT